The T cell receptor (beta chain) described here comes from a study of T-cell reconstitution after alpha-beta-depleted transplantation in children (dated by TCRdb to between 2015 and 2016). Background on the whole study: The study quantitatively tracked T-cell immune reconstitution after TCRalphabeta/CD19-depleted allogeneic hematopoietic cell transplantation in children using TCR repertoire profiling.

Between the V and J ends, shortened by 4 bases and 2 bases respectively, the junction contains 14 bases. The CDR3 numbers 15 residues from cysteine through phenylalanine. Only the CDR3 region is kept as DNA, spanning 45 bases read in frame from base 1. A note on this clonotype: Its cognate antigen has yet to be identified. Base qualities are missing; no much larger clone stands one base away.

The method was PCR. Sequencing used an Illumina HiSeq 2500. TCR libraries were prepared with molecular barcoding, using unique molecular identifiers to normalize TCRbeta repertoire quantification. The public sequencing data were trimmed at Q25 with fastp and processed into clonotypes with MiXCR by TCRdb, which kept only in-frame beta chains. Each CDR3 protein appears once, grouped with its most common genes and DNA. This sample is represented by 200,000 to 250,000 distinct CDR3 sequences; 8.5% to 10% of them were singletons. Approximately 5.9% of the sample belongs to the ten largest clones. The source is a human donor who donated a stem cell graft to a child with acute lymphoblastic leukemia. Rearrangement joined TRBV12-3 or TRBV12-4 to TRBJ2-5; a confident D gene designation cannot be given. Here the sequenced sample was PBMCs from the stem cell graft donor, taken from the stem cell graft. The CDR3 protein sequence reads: CASSSRTPDQETQYF. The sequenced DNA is TGTGCCAGCAGTTCTCGAACCCCAGATCAAGAGACCCAGTACTTC.